The 15 T cell receptor beta chains reported below all come from one sample, sequenced in a study of T-cell memory formation after mild COVID-19. TCRdb independently ran MiXCR on the 5' RACE reads; one entry per CDR3 protein. The sample contains around 450,000 distinct CDR3 sequences, approximately 24% of which appear only once. The sequenced material came from PBMCs or a T cell subset sorted from them (not recorded which). These receptor sequences come from an adult woman who had mild COVID-19 (a few samples of this study predate the infection). Cell type and time point are not known.

This rearrangement joins TRBV12-3 or TRBV12-4 to TRBJ2-7; D remains unclear. V was pared by 5 bases and J by 0 bases, with 8 bases between. The CDR3 is made up of 13 amino acids. As DNA, the CDR3 is TGTGCCAGCAGTAGAGTGGACTCCTACGAGCAGTACTTC. Translated, it gives CASSRVDSYEQYF.

The rearrangement uses TRBV7-9 and TRBJ1-1; TRBD1 matches 8 bases. V shed 4 bases, J shed 1 base, and the junction held 5 bases outside the gene matches. This CDR3 spans 15 amino acids. Germline V gene sequence: CDR1 SEHNR, CDR2 FQNEAQ (reference sequence). CDR3: CASSSWDRRNTEAFF. As DNA, the CDR3 is TGTGCCAGCAGCTCCTGGGACAGGCGGAACACTGAAGCTTTCTTT.

The table lists this clonotype with many counts. This rearrangement joins TRBV5-5 to TRBJ2-3, with D tentatively TRBD1 (6 bases). The CDR3 runs to 13 residues. Germline V gene sequence: CDR1 SGHKS, CDR2 YYEKEE (reference sequence). Trimming removed 1 base from V and 3 bases from J, with 6 bases in between. The CDR3 protein is CASSLRGTDTQYF. CDR3 sequence (DNA): TGTGCCAGCAGCTTGAGGGGGACAGATACGCAGTATTTT.

The chain uses TRBV19 and TRBJ1-5; D gene uncertain. Between the trimmed V and J ends, which lost 5 bases and 6 bases, there was a span of 11 bases. This CDR3 has 13 residues. The germline V gene has CDR1 LNHDA and CDR2 SQIVND (reference sequence). Written as DNA, the CDR3 is TGTGCCAGTAGTTTGGTTGCGTTTCAGCCCCAGCATTTT. Residues: CASSLVAFQPQHF.

V usage is TRBV5-6 and J usage is TRBJ1-6, with no clear D. The V gene's germline CDR1 is SGHDT and CDR2 YYEEEE. This CDR3 has 14 amino acids. Trimming left V 4 bases short and J 5 bases short, with 10 bases between. The CDR3 DNA is TGTGCCAGCAGCCTCCGGGATAATAATTCACCCCTCCACTTT. Encoded protein: CASSLRDNNSPLHF.

This clonotype showed up just a few times. The chain employs TRBV20-1 and TRBJ2-7, with a weak D call TRBD2 (5 bases). The V end was cut by 6 bases, the J end by 2 bases, with 20 bases between. The CDR3 sequence is 15 residues long. Germline V gene sequence: CDR1 DFQATT, CDR2 SNEGSKA (reference sequence). In nucleotides, the CDR3 is TGCAGTGCGGAAAACCCGATGGGAGTGGCCTACGAGCAGTACTTC. As protein: CSAENPMGVAYEQYF.

In this sample, this clonotype turned up a few times. The chain couples TRBV24-1 to TRBJ2-1; D possibly corresponds to TRBD2 (5 bases). The V end lost 4 bases, the J end lost 12 bases, and 12 bases lay between the germline ends. CDR1 KGHDR and CDR2 SFDVKD come from the germline V gene. The CDR3 sequence is 12 residues long. In DNA, the CDR3 is TGTGCCACCAGTGACGGGGTACAAGGGCAGTTCTTC. It translates to CATSDGVQGQFF.

A few counts support this clonotype. This chain uses TRBV20-1 with TRBJ1-5; 7 bases line up with TRBD1. This CDR3 spans 16 amino acids. Germline-derived CDR1 and CDR2 are DFQATT and SNEGSKA (reference sequence). V lost 5 bases, J lost 4 bases, and 14 bases stayed unmatched. The DNA of the CDR3 is TGCAGTGCTGACCATTCGACAGGGATGAAGAATCAGCCCCAGCATTTT. Protein sequence: CSADHSTGMKNQPQHF.

In this sample, this clonotype turned up once. V is TRBV9 and J is TRBJ2-7, with D perhaps assigned TRBD1 or TRBD2 (5 bases each). This CDR3 region has 14 residues. V gave up 0 bases and J gave up 7 bases, with 14 bases separating them. CDR1 and CDR2 from the germline V gene are SGDLS and YYNGEE. The CDR3 DNA is TGTGCCAGCAGCGTAGGTGAGGGGCCCCTGGAGCAGTACTTC. This sequence encodes CASSVGEGPLEQYF. Drawing the rest from reference TRBV9 and TRBJ2-7, the complete variable domain is DSGVTQTPKHLITATGQRVTLRCSPRSGDLSVYWYQQSLDQGLQFLIQYYNGEERAKGNILERFSAQQFPDLHSELNLSSLELGDSALYFCASSVGEGPLEQYFGPGTRLTVT.

This clonotype was counted only a few times. This rearrangement joins TRBV5-1 to TRBJ2-1; 12 nucleotides align to TRBD2. The V gene's germline CDR1 is SGHRS and CDR2 YFSETQ. The CDR3 totals 17 residues. Trimming removed 2 bases from V and 4 bases from J; junction bases left unmatched: 7. The CDR3 DNA reads TGCGCCAGCAGCTTCCCGACTAGCGGGGGATCTTACAATGAGCAGTTCTTC. Protein: CASSFPTSGGSYNEQFF.

This chain joins TRBV12-3 or TRBV12-4 and TRBJ2-1; the D call may be TRBD1 or TRBD2 (5 bases each). The ends were cut back, 5 bases at V and 6 bases at J, with 11 bases in the middle. CDR3 length equals 13 residues. CDR3 nucleotides: TGTGCCAGCAGTCCAACTGGGGGCAATGAGCAGTTCTTC. Encoded protein: CASSPTGGNEQFF.

This chain joins TRBV5-1 and TRBJ2-7; the D gene could be TRBD1 or TRBD2 (6 bases each). The V and J ends lost 0 bases and 5 bases respectively, with 12 bases between them. CDR1 and CDR2 (germline): SGHRS, YFSETQ. The CDR3 length is 14 residues. The chain's CDR3 is CASSLEGGFHEQYF. CDR3 coding DNA: TGCGCCAGCAGCTTGGAGGGGGGTTTCCACGAGCAGTACTTC.

In its sample, this clonotype was seen a few times. The chain recombines TRBV12-3 or TRBV12-4 with TRBJ2-5, with TRBD1 matching 10 bases. V trimming: 6 bases; J trimming: 5 bases; junction bases outside the gene matches: 9. The CDR3 has 15 residues. The DNA of the CDR3 is TGTGCCAGCAGCCACACCGACAGGGGGCCTGAGACCCAGTACTTC. Amino acid sequence: CASSHTDRGPETQYF.

This clonotype was counted between two and nine times. J is TRBJ2-7 and V is TRBV28; 11 bases fit TRBD1. The CDR3 has 12 amino acids. Germline V CDR1 and CDR2: MDHEN, SYDVKM. J was trimmed by 4 bases and V by 10 bases; bases with no gene match: 3. In DNA, the CDR3 is TGTGCCACCGGGACAGGGGGTTACGAGCAGTACTTC. This gives the protein CATGTGGYEQYF. Full variable domain (remainder filled in from reference TRBV28 and TRBJ2-7): DVKVTQSSRYLVKRTGEKVFLECVQDMDHENMFWYRQDPGLGLRLIYFSYDVKMKEKGDIPEGYSVSREKKERFSLILESASTNQTSMYLCATGTGGYEQYFGPGTRLTVT.

The chain recombines TRBV12-3 or TRBV12-4 with TRBJ2-2; D is uncertain. Trimming stripped 8 bases from V and 6 bases from J, with 7 bases between. The CDR3 runs to 11 residues. The chain's CDR3 is CASYRSGELFF. As DNA, the CDR3 is TGTGCCAGCTACCGTTCCGGGGAGCTGTTTTTT.